This T cell receptor beta chain appears in the sequencing data of a study of T cell changes during pregnancy in multiple sclerosis. The assay was immunoSEQ multiplex PCR, and TCRdb's table has in-frame clones only and misses some. Of approximately 88,000 clones in the sample, 90% to 95% are singletons; the top ten hold about 4.5%. The V segment lost 4 bases and the J segment 5 bases; nucleotides outside the gene matches: 7. CDR1 is LNHDA, CDR2 SQIVND, per germline (reference sequence). The CDR3 length is 15 residues. This specimen was peripheral blood, taken in the first trimester of pregnancy. The receptor's source is a female donor with multiple sclerosis, enrolled in a pregnancy study. This chain uses TRBV19 with TRBJ1-2; the match to TRBD1 covers 10 bases. In nucleotides, the CDR3 is TGTGCCAGTAGTACCAACAGACAGGGGGCGTATGGCTACACCTTC. Residues: CASSTNRQGAYGYTF.